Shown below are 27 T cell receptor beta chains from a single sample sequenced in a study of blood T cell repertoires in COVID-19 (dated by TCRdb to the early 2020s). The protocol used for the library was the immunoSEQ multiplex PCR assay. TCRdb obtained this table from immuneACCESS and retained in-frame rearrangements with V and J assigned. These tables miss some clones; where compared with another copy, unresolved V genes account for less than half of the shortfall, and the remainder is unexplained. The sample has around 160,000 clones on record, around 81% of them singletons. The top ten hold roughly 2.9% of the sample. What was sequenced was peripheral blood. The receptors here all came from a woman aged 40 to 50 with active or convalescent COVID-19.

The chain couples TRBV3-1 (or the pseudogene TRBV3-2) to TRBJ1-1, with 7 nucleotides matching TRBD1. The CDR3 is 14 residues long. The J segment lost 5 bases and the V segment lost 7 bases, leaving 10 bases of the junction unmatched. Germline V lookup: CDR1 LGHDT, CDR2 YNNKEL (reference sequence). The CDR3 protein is CASTLTGERTEAFF. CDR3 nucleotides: TGTGCCAGCACCTTAACAGGGGAAAGAACTGAAGCTTTCTTT.

The CDR3 nucleotides are TGTGCCAGCAGCGTGGAAGCGGGAAATGAAAAACTGTTTTTT. Amino acids: CASSVEAGNEKLFF. The rearrangement uses TRBV9 and TRBJ1-4; D unresolved. CDR1 is SGDLS, CDR2 YYNGEE, per germline. V lost 2 bases, J lost 5 bases, and 10 bases lay in between. The CDR3 is 14 residues long.

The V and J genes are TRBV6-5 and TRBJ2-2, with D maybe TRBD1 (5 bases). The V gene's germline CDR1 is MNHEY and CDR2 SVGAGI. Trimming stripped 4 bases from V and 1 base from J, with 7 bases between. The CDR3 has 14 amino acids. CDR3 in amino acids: CASSFDRNTGELFF. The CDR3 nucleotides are TGTGCCAGCAGTTTCGACAGGAACACCGGGGAGCTGTTTTTT.

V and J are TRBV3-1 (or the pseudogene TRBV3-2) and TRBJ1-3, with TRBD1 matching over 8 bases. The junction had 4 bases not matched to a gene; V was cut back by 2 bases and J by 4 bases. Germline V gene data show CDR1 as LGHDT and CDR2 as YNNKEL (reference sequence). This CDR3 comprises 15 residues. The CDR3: CASSQQGARGNTIYF. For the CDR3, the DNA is TGTGCCAGCAGCCAACAGGGGGCGAGGGGAAACACCATATATTTT.

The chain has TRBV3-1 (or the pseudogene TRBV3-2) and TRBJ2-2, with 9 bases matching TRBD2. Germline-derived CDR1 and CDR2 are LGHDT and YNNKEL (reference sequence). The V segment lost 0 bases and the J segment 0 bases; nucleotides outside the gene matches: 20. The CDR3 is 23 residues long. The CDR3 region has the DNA TGTGCCAGCAGCCAAGATTGGGGTTGGTACGGAACTAGCGGGCGCGCGAACACCGGGGAGCTGTTTTTT. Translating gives CASSQDWGWYGTSGRANTGELFF.

In nucleotides, the CDR3 is TGTGCCAGCTCACCCTATGCTACAGGGGACCTCACTGAAGCTTTCTTT. Translating gives CASSPYATGDLTEAFF. V usage is TRBV18 and J usage is TRBJ1-1; 7 positions match TRBD1. CDR3 length: 16 residues. V gave up 3 bases and J gave up 4 bases; unmatched junction bases: 11. Germline V gene data show CDR1 as KGHSH and CDR2 as LQKENI.

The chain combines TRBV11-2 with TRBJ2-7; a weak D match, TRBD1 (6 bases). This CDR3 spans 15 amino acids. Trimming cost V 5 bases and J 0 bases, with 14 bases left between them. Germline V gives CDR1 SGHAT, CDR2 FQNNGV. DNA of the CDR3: TGTGCCAGCAGCCCCCGGACAGTTAACTCCTACGAGCAGTACTTC. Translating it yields CASSPRTVNSYEQYF. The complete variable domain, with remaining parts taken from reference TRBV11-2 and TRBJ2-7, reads EAGVAQSPRYKIIEKRQSVAFWCNPISGHATLYWYQQILGQGPKLLIQFQNNGVVDDSQLPKDRFSAERLKGVDSTLKIQPAKLEDSAVYLCASSPRTVNSYEQYFGPGTRLTVT.

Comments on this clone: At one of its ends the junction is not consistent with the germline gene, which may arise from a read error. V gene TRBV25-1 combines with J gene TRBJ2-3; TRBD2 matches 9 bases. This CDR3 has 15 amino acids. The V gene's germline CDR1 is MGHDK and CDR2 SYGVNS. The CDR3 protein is CASSESAGGPDAQYF. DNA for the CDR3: TGTGCCAGCAGTGAATCGGCGGGAGGGCCAGATGCGCAGTATTTT. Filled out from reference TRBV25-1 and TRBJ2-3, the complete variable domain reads EADIYQTPRYLVIGTGKKITLECSQTMGHDKMYWYQQDPGMELHLIHYSYGVNSTEKGDLSSESTVSRIRTEHFPLTLESARPSHTSQYLCASSESAGGPDAQYFGPGTRLTVL.

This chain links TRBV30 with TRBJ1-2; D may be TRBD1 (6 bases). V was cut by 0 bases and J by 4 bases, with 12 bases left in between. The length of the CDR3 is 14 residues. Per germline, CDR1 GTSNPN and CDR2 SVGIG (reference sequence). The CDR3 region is CAWSVSGALYGYTF. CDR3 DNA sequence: TGTGCCTGGAGTGTATCAGGGGCCCTCTATGGCTACACCTTC.

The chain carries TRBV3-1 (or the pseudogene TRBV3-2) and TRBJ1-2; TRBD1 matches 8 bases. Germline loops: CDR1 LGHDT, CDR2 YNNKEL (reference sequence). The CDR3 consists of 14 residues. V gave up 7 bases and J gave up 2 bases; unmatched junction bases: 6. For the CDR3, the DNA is TGTGCCAGCACCCGACAGGGGTCAAACTATGGCTACACCTTC. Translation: CASTRQGSNYGYTF.

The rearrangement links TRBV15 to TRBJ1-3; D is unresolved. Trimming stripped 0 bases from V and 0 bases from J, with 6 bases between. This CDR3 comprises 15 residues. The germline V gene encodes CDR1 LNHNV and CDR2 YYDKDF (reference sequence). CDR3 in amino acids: CATSRDLSSGNTIYF. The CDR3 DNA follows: TGTGCCACCAGCAGAGATCTTAGCTCTGGAAACACCATATATTTT.

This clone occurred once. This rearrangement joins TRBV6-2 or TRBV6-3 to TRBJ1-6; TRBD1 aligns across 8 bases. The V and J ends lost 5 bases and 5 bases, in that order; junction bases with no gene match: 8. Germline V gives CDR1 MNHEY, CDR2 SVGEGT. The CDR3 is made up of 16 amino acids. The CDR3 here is CASSQLTGADNSPLHF. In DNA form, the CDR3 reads TGTGCCAGCAGTCAACTGACAGGGGCCGATAATTCACCCCTCCACTTT.

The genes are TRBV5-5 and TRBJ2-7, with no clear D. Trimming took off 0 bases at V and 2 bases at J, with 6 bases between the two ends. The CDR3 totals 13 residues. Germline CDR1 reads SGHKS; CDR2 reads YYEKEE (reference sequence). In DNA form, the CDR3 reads TGTGCCAGCAGCTTGGGAGACACCTACGAGCAGTACTTC. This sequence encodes CASSLGDTYEQYF.

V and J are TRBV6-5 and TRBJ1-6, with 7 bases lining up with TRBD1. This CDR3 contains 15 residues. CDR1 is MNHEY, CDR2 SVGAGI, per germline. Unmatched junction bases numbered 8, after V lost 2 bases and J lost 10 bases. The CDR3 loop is CASSYATGVGSPLHF. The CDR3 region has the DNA TGTGCCAGCAGTTACGCAACAGGGGTAGGCTCACCCCTCCACTTT.

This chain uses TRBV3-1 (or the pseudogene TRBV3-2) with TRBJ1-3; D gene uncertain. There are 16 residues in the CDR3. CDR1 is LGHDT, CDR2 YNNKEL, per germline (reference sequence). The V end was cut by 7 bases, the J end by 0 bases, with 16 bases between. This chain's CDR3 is CASTPGELNSGNTIYF. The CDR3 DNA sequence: TGTGCCAGCACCCCCGGAGAGCTTAACTCTGGAAACACCATATATTTT.

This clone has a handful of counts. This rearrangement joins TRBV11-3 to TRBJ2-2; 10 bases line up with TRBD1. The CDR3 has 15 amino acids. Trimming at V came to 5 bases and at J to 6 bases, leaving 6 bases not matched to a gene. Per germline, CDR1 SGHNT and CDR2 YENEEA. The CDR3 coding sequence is TGTGCCAGCAGCCGCCGGACAGGGGGTGCCGGGGAGCTGTTTTTT. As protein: CASSRRTGGAGELFF.

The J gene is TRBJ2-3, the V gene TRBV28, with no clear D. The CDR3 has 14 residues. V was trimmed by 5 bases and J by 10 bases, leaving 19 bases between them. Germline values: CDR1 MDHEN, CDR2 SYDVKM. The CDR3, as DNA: TGTGCCAGCAGTACCTCGAGTTACCCCCCGTCGCAGTATTTT. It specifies CASSTSSYPPSQYF.

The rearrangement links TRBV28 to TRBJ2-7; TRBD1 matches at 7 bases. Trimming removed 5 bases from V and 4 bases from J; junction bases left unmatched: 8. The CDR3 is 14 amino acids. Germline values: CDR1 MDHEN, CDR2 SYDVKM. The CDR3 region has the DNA TGTGCCAGCAGTCTGAGACAGGGTCTATACGAGCAGTACTTC. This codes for CASSLRQGLYEQYF.

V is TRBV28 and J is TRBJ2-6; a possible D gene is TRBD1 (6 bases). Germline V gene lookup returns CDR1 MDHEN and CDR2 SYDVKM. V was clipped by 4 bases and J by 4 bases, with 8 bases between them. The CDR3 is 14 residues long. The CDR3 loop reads CASSSGAGANVLTF. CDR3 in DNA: TGTGCCAGCAGTTCAGGGGCCGGGGCCAACGTCCTGACTTTC.

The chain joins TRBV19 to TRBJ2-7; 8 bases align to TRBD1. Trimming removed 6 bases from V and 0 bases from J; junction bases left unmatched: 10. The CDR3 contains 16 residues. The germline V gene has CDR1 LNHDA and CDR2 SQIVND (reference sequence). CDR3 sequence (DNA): TGTGCCAGTAGAGTCGCCGGGACAGGCCTCTCCTACGAGCAGTACTTC. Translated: CASRVAGTGLSYEQYF.

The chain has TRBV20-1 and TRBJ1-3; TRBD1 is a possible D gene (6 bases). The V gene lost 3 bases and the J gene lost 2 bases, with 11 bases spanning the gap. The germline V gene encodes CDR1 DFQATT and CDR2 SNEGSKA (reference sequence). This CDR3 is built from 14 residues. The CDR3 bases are TGCAGTGCTAGTAAGGGGGAAACTGGAAACACCATATATTTT. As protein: CSASKGETGNTIYF.

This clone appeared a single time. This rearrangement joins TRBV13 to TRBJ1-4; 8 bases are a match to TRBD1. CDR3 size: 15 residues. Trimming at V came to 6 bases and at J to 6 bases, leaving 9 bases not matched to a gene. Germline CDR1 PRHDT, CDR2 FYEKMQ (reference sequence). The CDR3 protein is CASRLSGTGDEKLFF. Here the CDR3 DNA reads TGTGCCAGCAGGCTATCCGGGACAGGCGATGAAAAACTGTTTTTT. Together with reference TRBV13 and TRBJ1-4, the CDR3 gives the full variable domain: AAGVIQSPRHLIKEKRETATLKCYPIPRHDTVYWYQQGPGQDPQFLISFYEKMQSDKGSIPDRFSAQQFSDYHSELNMSSLELGDSALYFCASRLSGTGDEKLFFGSGTQLSVL.

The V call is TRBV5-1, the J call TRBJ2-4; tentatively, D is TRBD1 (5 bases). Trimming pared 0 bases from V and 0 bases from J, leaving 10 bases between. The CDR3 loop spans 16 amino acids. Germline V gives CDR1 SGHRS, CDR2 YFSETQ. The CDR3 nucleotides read TGCGCCAGCAGCTTGGTGGGGCTATTAGCCAAAAACATTCAGTACTTC. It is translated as CASSLVGLLAKNIQYF. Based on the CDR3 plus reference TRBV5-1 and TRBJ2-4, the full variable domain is KAGVTQTPRYLIKTRGQQVTLSCSPISGHRSVSWYQQTPGQGLQFLFEYFSETQRNKGNFPGRFSGRQFSNSRSEMNVSTLELGDSALYLCASSLVGLLAKNIQYFGAGTRLSVL.

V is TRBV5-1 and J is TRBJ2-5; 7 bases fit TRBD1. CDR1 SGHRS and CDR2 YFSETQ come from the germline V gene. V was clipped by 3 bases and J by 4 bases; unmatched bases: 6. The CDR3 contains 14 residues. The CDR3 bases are TGCGCCAGCAGCTCGGGGCGACAGGGAGAGACCCAGTACTTC. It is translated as CASSSGRQGETQYF.

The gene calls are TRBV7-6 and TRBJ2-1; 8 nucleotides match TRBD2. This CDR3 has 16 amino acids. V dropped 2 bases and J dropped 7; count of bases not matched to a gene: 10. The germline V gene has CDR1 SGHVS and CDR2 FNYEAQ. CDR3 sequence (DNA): TGTGCCAGCAGCTTACCGGAGGGGACTAGTAGAAATGAGCAGTTCTTC. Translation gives CASSLPEGTSRNEQFF. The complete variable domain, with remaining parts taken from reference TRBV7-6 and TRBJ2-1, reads GAGVSQSPRYKVTKRGQDVALRCDPISGHVSLYWYRQALGQGPEFLTYFNYEAQQDKSGLPNDRFSAERPEGSISTLTIQRTEQRDSAMYRCASSLPEGTSRNEQFFGPGTRLTVL.

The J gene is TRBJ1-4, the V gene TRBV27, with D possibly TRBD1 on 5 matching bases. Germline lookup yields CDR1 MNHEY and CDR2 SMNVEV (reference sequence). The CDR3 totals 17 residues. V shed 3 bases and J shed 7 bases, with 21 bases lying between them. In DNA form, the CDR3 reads TGTGCCAGCAGTTTGGGTTTGGGGAGGGGAGGGGTTGAAAAACTGTTTTTT. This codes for CASSLGLGRGGVEKLFF.

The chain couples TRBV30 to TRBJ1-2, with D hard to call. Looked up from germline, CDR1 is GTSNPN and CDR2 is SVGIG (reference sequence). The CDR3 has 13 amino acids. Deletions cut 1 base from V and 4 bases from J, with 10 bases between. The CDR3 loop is CAWSAQATYGYTF. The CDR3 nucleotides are TGTGCCTGGAGTGCGCAGGCCACCTATGGCTACACCTTC.